This T cell receptor beta chain was sequenced during a study of CD8 T cells in ankylosing spondylitis. In the case of this clonotype: The antigen is undetermined.

Study-wide findings and caveats: Disease-linked clones were reportedly significantly enriched in matched ankylosing spondylitis synovial fluid. Disease-linked clones, CD8+, were relatively rare in peripheral blood. Past studies reported some motif variants in reactive arthritis synovial fluid and blood. A TCR beta motif made of under 10 highly homologous variants seemed typical of ankylosing spondylitis blood.

The J segment lost 5 bases and the V segment lost 3 bases, leaving 6 bases of the junction unmatched. Germline assignment: CDR1 SGHTA and CDR2 FQGTGA. CDR3 length equals 15 residues. Generation of TCR beta libraries employed quantitative 5'-RACE incorporating molecular barcodes. In TCRdb, the 5' RACE reads were re-called with MiXCR into one record per CDR3 protein. The table shows a few hundred thousand distinct CDR3 sequences, with 20% to 25% occurring only once. The rearrangement joins TRBV7-3 to TRBJ2-5; 10 nucleotides agree with TRBD2. This receptor was obtained from a male donor with ankylosing spondylitis. Source material: blood, either unsorted or a sorted T cell fraction (not recorded which). The CDR3 region is CASSFLAGVWETQYF. Written as DNA, the CDR3 is TGTGCCAGCAGCTTTCTAGCGGGAGTGTGGGAGACCCAGTACTTC.